These 31 T cell receptor beta chains were all obtained from the same sample, sequenced in a study of blood T cell repertoires in COVID-19 (dated by TCRdb to the early 2020s). Libraries were made using the immunoSEQ multiplex PCR assay. TCRdb limited this immuneACCESS table to in-frame rearrangements with V and J called. A share of clones is missing; checked studies link under half to unresolved V genes, and the rest is unexplained. Recorded for this sample are 200,000 to 250,000 clones; 85% to 90% of them occurred a single time. More than 8.5% of the sample belongs to the ten largest clones. Sequencing was done on a sample of peripheral blood. These receptors all stem from a woman aged 50 to 60 with COVID-19, enrolled during active disease.

Note on this clone: This same CDR3 is encoded by further DNA sequences in the sample. This chain uses TRBV11-2 with TRBJ2-1; the match to TRBD2 covers 8 bases. Unmatched junction bases numbered 0, after V lost 1 base and J lost 1 base. Germline V lookup: CDR1 SGHAT, CDR2 FQNNGV. The CDR3 loop spans 15 amino acids. The DNA of the CDR3 is TGTGCCAGCAGCTTAGCGGGGGGGTCCTACAATGAGCAGTTCTTC. Protein sequence: CASSLAGGSYNEQFF.

V is TRBV10-1 and J is TRBJ1-4; D is uncertain. V was pared by 4 bases and J by 4 bases, with 7 bases between. Germline V gene lookup returns CDR1 WNHNN and CDR2 SYGVQD (reference sequence). The CDR3 totals 13 residues. The CDR3 DNA reads TGCGCCAGCAGTGCCCAAATTAATGAAAAACTGTTTTTT. Encoded protein: CASSAQINEKLFF.

This clone was seen a single time. This CDR3 reads CASSFGTGGEGYEQYF. The DNA of the CDR3 is TGTGCCAGCAGCTTTGGGACAGGGGGTGAGGGCTACGAGCAGTACTTC. J is TRBJ2-7 and V is TRBV5-5, with 11 bases aligning to TRBD1. Trimming cost V 2 bases and J 3 bases; bases outside gene matches: 7. CDR1 and CDR2 from the germline V gene are SGHKS and YYEKEE (reference sequence). This CDR3 region has 16 residues.

The chain is built from TRBV2 and TRBJ2-2, with TRBD1 matching over 7 bases. V lost 8 bases, J lost 5 bases, and 2 bases stayed unmatched. The CDR3 runs 12 residues. Germline CDR1 is SNHLY and CDR2 is FYNNEI. The CDR3 loop is CASLQGTGELFF. The CDR3 DNA sequence: TGTGCCAGCCTACAGGGGACCGGGGAGCTGTTTTTT.

V and J are TRBV4-1 and TRBJ1-5; D unclear. Germline assignment: CDR1 MGHRA and CDR2 YSYEKL. The CDR3 covers 15 residues. With 3 bases removed from V and 3 bases from J, the gap between germline ends came to 12 bases. CDR3 DNA: TGCGCCAGCAGCCAGGCCCAGGTGATCAATCAGCCCCAGCATTTT. This encodes CASSQAQVINQPQHF.

This chain joins TRBV2 and TRBJ1-5; D call uncertain. With 6 bases removed from V and 3 bases from J, the gap between germline ends came to 12 bases. The CDR3 covers 14 residues. Germline CDR1 reads SNHLY; CDR2 reads FYNNEI. The CDR3 protein is CASRVITTNQPQHF. DNA for the CDR3: TGTGCCAGCAGAGTCATTACAACCAATCAGCCCCAGCATTTT.

The chain couples TRBV6-2 or TRBV6-3 to TRBJ2-1, with D perhaps matching TRBD1 (7 bases). The germline V gene has CDR1 MNHEY and CDR2 SVGEGT. Deletions cut 4 bases from V and 2 bases from J, with 21 bases between. The CDR3 is 18 residues long. The DNA for the CDR3 is TGTGCCAGCAGTTTCCCCTCCGCAGGGGGGAAGACCTACAATGAGCAGTTCTTC. This gives the protein CASSFPSAGGKTYNEQFF.

The J gene is TRBJ2-7, the V gene TRBV2; no reliable D call. The germline CDR1 and CDR2 sequences are SNHLY and FYNNEI. Trimming took 0 bases from V and 3 from J, leaving 6 bases between them. The CDR3 length is 13 residues. The CDR3 loop is CASSEAGRYEQYF. For the CDR3, the DNA is TGTGCCAGCAGTGAAGCGGGCCGCTACGAGCAGTACTTC. The variable domain in full, with the rest retrieved from reference TRBV2 and TRBJ2-7, is EPEVTQTPSHQVTQMGQEVILRCVPISNHLYFYWYRQILGQKVEFLVSFYNNEISEKSEIFDDQFSVERPDGSNFTLKIRSTKLEDSAMYFCASSEAGRYEQYFGPGTRLTVT.

The chain joins TRBV5-1 to TRBJ2-1; 9 bases align to TRBD1. The germline V gene has CDR1 SGHRS and CDR2 YFSETQ. V trimming: 2 bases; J trimming: 3 bases; junction bases outside the gene matches: 3. This CDR3 comprises 15 residues. CDR3 sequence: CASSLQGAVYNEQFF. The CDR3 DNA reads as TGCGCCAGCAGCTTACAGGGGGCAGTCTACAATGAGCAGTTCTTC.

This rearrangement joins TRBV6-1 to TRBJ1-1; tentatively, D is TRBD1 (5 bases). V was trimmed by 3 bases and J by 7 bases, leaving 6 bases between them. CDR3 length: 11 residues. Per germline, CDR1 MNHNS and CDR2 SASEGT. CDR3 in DNA: TGTGCCAGCAGTGACAGGGTTGAAGCTTTCTTT. This sequence encodes CASSDRVEAFF.

The CDR3 loop reads CASNRATNEKLFF. For the CDR3, the DNA is TGCGCCAGCAATAGAGCAACTAATGAAAAACTGTTTTTT. This sequence joins TRBV10-1 and TRBJ1-4, with D unclear. V was trimmed by 7 bases and J by 0 bases, leaving 6 bases between them. This CDR3 is built from 13 residues. Per the germline V gene, CDR1 is WNHNN and CDR2 is SYGVQD (reference sequence).

V is TRBV6-4 and J is TRBJ2-6; D unresolved. Germline V gives CDR1 MRHNA, CDR2 SNTAGT. V lost 3 bases, J lost 4 bases, and 13 bases lay in between. CDR3 length: 16 amino acids. This chain's CDR3 is CASSERPTTGANVLTF. DNA of the CDR3: TGTGCCAGCAGTGAAAGGCCGACAACCGGGGCCAACGTCCTGACTTTC.

The chain links TRBV11-2 to TRBJ2-4, with D maybe TRBD1 (6 bases). This CDR3 has 13 residues. Germline CDR1 and CDR2: SGHAT and FQNNGV. V dropped 5 bases and J dropped 1 base, with 6 bases sitting between them. In DNA, the CDR3 is TGTGCCAGCAGCACAGGGGCCAAAAACATTCAGTACTTC. It specifies CASSTGAKNIQYF.

The rearrangement joins TRBV5-1 to TRBJ2-3; 7 nucleotides line up with TRBD2. V lost 2 bases and J lost 2; bases outside the gene matches: 2. CDR3 length: 14 amino acids. Germline CDR1 is SGHRS and CDR2 is YFSETQ. The DNA for the CDR3 is TGCGCCAGCAGCTTACTAGCGAACACAGATACGCAGTATTTT. Protein product: CASSLLANTDTQYF.

The chain combines TRBV7-2 with TRBJ1-2; possibly TRBD1 for D (6 bases). This CDR3 region has 13 residues. Germline CDR1 and CDR2: SGHTA and FQGNSA. V lost 5 bases and J 8 bases, leaving 15 bases between the germline ends. The CDR3 nucleotides are TGTGCCAGCAGCCCCACAGGGAACCACGGCTACACCTTC. It specifies CASSPTGNHGYTF. The full variable domain, rest sourced from reference TRBV7-2 and TRBJ1-2, is GAGVSQSPSNKVTEKGKDVELRCDPISGHTALYWYRQSLGQGLEFLIYFQGNSAPDKSGLPSDRFSAERTGGSVSTLTIQRTQQEDSAVYLCASSPTGNHGYTFGSGTRLTVV.

Here the CDR3 reads CASSLSGTGVQETQYF. CDR3 sequence (DNA): TGCGCCAGCAGCTTGTCCGGGACAGGGGTCCAAGAGACCCAGTACTTC. The chain is built from TRBV5-1 and TRBJ2-5; 10 positions agree with TRBD1. CDR3 length: 16 amino acids. The germline V gene has CDR1 SGHRS and CDR2 YFSETQ. J was trimmed by 1 base and V by 1 base; bases with no gene match: 4.

The V and J genes are TRBV5-1 and TRBJ2-3; D gene uncertain. This CDR3 has 15 amino acids. The germline gives CDR1 SGHRS, CDR2 YFSETQ. V lost 1 base to trimming and J lost 4 bases, with 13 bases between them. The CDR3 spells CASSLNAQSSDTQYF. The CDR3, as DNA: TGCGCCAGCAGCTTGAATGCGCAAAGTTCAGATACGCAGTATTTT.

This clone was seen more than once but under ten times. V and J are TRBV29-1 and TRBJ2-5; TRBD2 aligns across 8 bases. In germline, CDR1 is SQVTM, CDR2 ANQGSEA. Trimming at V came to 5 bases and at J to 5 bases, leaving 10 bases not matched to a gene. This CDR3 region has 14 residues. The DNA for the CDR3 is TGCAGCGTTCCCCCGGGGGGGGCGCTGGAGACCCAGTACTTC. Translated: CSVPPGGALETQYF.

V gene TRBV6-5 combines with J gene TRBJ2-3; maybe TRBD2 (5 bases). This CDR3 has 13 residues. With 5 bases removed from V and 6 bases from J, the gap between germline ends came to 12 bases. Germline CDR1 MNHEY, CDR2 SVGAGI. DNA of the CDR3: TGTGCCAGCAGTATAGGGTCGGGGGATACGCAGTATTTT. Protein: CASSIGSGDTQYF.

The chain is built from TRBV7-2 and TRBJ2-1; tentatively, D is TRBD2 (5 bases). CDR3 length: 17 residues. The V and J ends lost 2 bases and 0 bases respectively, with 14 bases between them. The germline V gene has CDR1 SGHTA and CDR2 FQGNSA. The CDR3: CASSLRRPGSSYNEQFF. CDR3 nucleotide sequence: TGTGCCAGCAGCTTACGGAGACCGGGGAGCTCCTACAATGAGCAGTTCTTC. Supplemented by reference TRBV7-2 and TRBJ2-1, the full variable domain reads GAGVSQSPSNKVTEKGKDVELRCDPISGHTALYWYRQSLGQGLEFLIYFQGNSAPDKSGLPSDRFSAERTGGSVSTLTIQRTQQEDSAVYLCASSLRRPGSSYNEQFFGPGTRLTVL.

The V gene is TRBV19, the J gene TRBJ2-7, with a tentative D call TRBD2 (6 bases). This CDR3 comprises 14 residues. CDR1 and CDR2 (germline): LNHDA, SQIVND (reference sequence). Trimming left V 8 bases short and J 2 bases short, with 16 bases between. The CDR3 DNA reads as TGTGCCAGTCGGCTCGGGGGTAATACCTACGAGCAGTACTTC. The encoded protein is CASRLGGNTYEQYF.

The CDR3: CASSLAADTQYF. Here the CDR3 DNA reads TGTGCCAGCAGTTTAGCGGCAGATACGCAGTATTTT. V is TRBV28 and J is TRBJ2-3; D uncertain. Germline CDR1 is MDHEN and CDR2 is SYDVKM. Trimming left V 2 bases short and J 4 bases short, with 4 bases between. CDR3 size: 12 residues.

The rearrangement joins TRBV24-1 to TRBJ1-5, with D possibly matching TRBD1 (5 bases). Germline V lookup: CDR1 KGHDR, CDR2 SFDVKD. The CDR3 spans 12 residues. V lost 6 bases and J lost 5, with 7 bases in between. For the CDR3, the DNA is TGTGCCACCAGTCAAGGGGATCAGCCCCAGCATTTT. It codes for CATSQGDQPQHF.

This clone was seen just once. V usage is TRBV4-2 and J usage is TRBJ2-1; D gene uncertain. The length of the CDR3 is 11 residues. The V gene lost 5 bases and the J gene lost 11 bases, with 10 bases spanning the gap. From germline, CDR1 is LGHNA and CDR2 YNFKEQ. In DNA, the CDR3 is TGTGCCAGCAGCTCTCCTGAGAAGCAGTTCTTC. Translation: CASSSPEKQFF.

The CDR3 region is CSASPGGATDTQYF. DNA for the CDR3: TGCAGTGCTAGTCCCGGCGGGGCCACAGATACGCAGTATTTT. This rearrangement joins TRBV20-1 to TRBJ2-3, with D perhaps TRBD2 (6 bases). The CDR3 runs to 14 residues. V was clipped by 3 bases and J by 2 bases, with 12 bases between them. Germline values: CDR1 DFQATT, CDR2 SNEGSKA (reference sequence).

The chain carries TRBV24-1 and TRBJ2-3; D unresolved. V lost 9 bases, J lost 1 base, and 13 bases lay in between. The CDR3 length is 14 residues. CDR1 KGHDR and CDR2 SFDVKD come from the germline V gene. This CDR3 reads CATGGREGTDTQYF. As DNA, the CDR3 is TGTGCCACCGGTGGGCGTGAGGGCACAGATACGCAGTATTTT.

V usage is TRBV4-3 and J usage is TRBJ2-7, with TRBD1 identical over 7 bases. There are 14 residues in the CDR3. Trimming at V came to 0 bases and at J to 2 bases, leaving 1 base not matched to a gene. Germline V gene sequence: CDR1 LGHNA, CDR2 YSLEER. CDR3 amino acids: CASSQERGPYEQYF. CDR3 sequence (DNA): TGCGCCAGCAGCCAAGAAAGGGGGCCCTACGAGCAGTACTTC.

The chain links TRBV19 to TRBJ1-2, with D unresolved. V shed 5 bases and J shed 1 base, with 5 bases lying between them. Germline V gene sequence: CDR1 LNHDA, CDR2 SQIVND (reference sequence). This CDR3 has 12 residues. CDR3 in amino acids: CASSPLNYGYTF. CDR3 DNA: TGTGCCAGTAGTCCCCTTAACTATGGCTACACCTTC. Based on the CDR3 plus reference TRBV19 and TRBJ1-2, the full variable domain is DGGITQSPKYLFRKEGQNVTLSCEQNLNHDAMYWYRQDPGQGLRLIYYSQIVNDFQKGDIAEGYSVSREKKESFPLTVTSAQKNPTAFYLCASSPLNYGYTFGSGTRLTVV.

This clone was recorded once. J is TRBJ2-5 and V is TRBV19, with TRBD1 identical over 10 bases. The V and J ends lost 6 bases and 3 bases, in that order; junction bases with no gene match: 4. Germline CDR1 LNHDA, CDR2 SQIVND (reference sequence). CDR3 size: 14 residues. Here the CDR3 DNA reads TGTGCCAGTAGCATGACAGGGGGCGAAGAGACCCAGTACTTC. Translated, it gives CASSMTGGEETQYF.

The chain combines TRBV5-1 with TRBJ2-1, with 8 positions matching TRBD2. CDR1 is SGHRS and CDR2 is YFSETQ in the germline V gene. This CDR3 contains 14 residues. J gave up 8 bases and V 0 bases, and 4 bases lay outside the gene matches. The CDR3 DNA is TGCGCCAGCAGCTTGGTCGGGGGGGCTTATGAGCAGTTCTTC. Translating it yields CASSLVGGAYEQFF. Full variable domain (rest looked up from reference TRBV5-1 and TRBJ2-1): KAGVTQTPRYLIKTRGQQVTLSCSPISGHRSVSWYQQTPGQGLQFLFEYFSETQRNKGNFPGRFSGRQFSNSRSEMNVSTLELGDSALYLCASSLVGGAYEQFFGPGTRLTVL.

The chain is built from TRBV11-2 and TRBJ1-1; D remains ambiguous. V was cut by 4 bases and J by 9 bases, with 21 bases left in between. This CDR3 has 15 residues. The germline CDR1 and CDR2 sequences are SGHAT and FQNNGV. As DNA, the CDR3 is TGTGCCAGCAGCTCTCGTGGGTTGAGGTCCTATCAAGCTTTCTTT. It encodes CASSSRGLRSYQAFF. Full variable domain (outside the CDR3, taken from reference TRBV11-2 and TRBJ1-1): EAGVAQSPRYKIIEKRQSVAFWCNPISGHATLYWYQQILGQGPKLLIQFQNNGVVDDSQLPKDRFSAERLKGVDSTLKIQPAKLEDSAVYLCASSSRGLRSYQAFFGQGTRLTVV.